The rows below give T cell receptor beta chains drawn from one sample of a study of beta chain features in type 1 diabetes. Sequencing used immunoSEQ multiplex PCR; TCRdb keeps in-frame clones, though not all of them. The sample consists of 200,000 to 300,000 clones, approximately 20% of them appearing once. Sequencing input: naive CD4+ T cells from blood. The source is a woman between 40 and 55 years old with type 1 diabetes. CDR3s include the opening cysteine and the closing phenylalanine or tryptophan. A D gene is named only where the DNA matches it firmly. Some rows have no size entry. The others give once, few or many, or a class for an expanded clone.

J,D,size,V,CDR3,DNA
TRBJ1-2,TRBD1,few,TRBV7-9,CASSFTGGSYGYTF,TGTGCCAGCAGCTTCACAGGGGGCAGCTATGGCTACACCTTC
TRBJ1-5,-,few,TRBV7-2,CASSSQNNQPQHF,TGTGCCAGCAGCTCTCAGAACAATCAGCCCCAGCATTTT
TRBJ2-1,-,few,TRBV9,CASSVESRNDEQFF,TGTGCCAGCAGCGTAGAGAGCCGAAACGATGAGCAGTTCTTC
TRBJ2-5,TRBD1,-,TRBV9,CASSIAGTGQETQYF,TGTGCCAGCAGCATAGCCGGGACAGGCCAAGAGACCCAGTACTTC
TRBJ1-5,TRBD1,-,TRBV7-2,CASSLIGTGNNQPQHF,TGTGCCAGCAGCCTTATAGGGACAGGGAACAATCAGCCCCAGCATTTT
TRBJ1-1,TRBD1,-,TRBV29-1,CSVAGQGMAFF,TGCAGCGTTGCCGGACAGGGTATGGCTTTCTTT
TRBJ2-3,-,few,TRBV5-1,CASSLAESHPTDTQYF,TGCGCCAGCAGCTTGGCGGAGTCGCACCCCACAGATACGCAGTATTTT
TRBJ2-3,TRBD2,few,TRBV30,CAWSSRAGGTTSTDTQYF,TGTGCCTGGAGTAGTCGAGCGGGAGGAACAACTAGCACAGATACGCAGTATTTT
TRBJ2-1,TRBD2,-,TRBV28,CASSPSGLAGGTPFF,TGTGCCAGCAGCCCCAGCGGACTAGCGGGAGGAACGCCTTTCTTC
TRBJ2-5,TRBD1,-,TRBV29-1,CSVQDRVGETQYF,TGCAGCGTTCAGGACAGGGTAGGAGAGACCCAGTACTTC
TRBJ1-1,-,few,TRBV30,CAGAAEADTEAFF,TGTGCTGGGGCGGCCGAGGCGGACACTGAAGCTTTCTTT
TRBJ2-2,TRBD2,few,TRBV25-1,CASSEGGGGWTGELFF,TGTGCCAGCAGTGAAGGCGGGGGGGGTTGGACCGGGGAGCTGTTTTTT
TRBJ2-7,-,few,TRBV6-1,CASSEQVSTALSYEQYF,TGTGCCAGCAGTGAACAGGTTTCCACAGCTCTTTCCTACGAGCAGTACTTC
TRBJ2-7,-,-,TRBV5-1,CASSSTGTPYEQYF,TGCGCCAGCAGCTCTACAGGGACCCCCTACGAGCAGTACTTC
TRBJ1-2,TRBD1,-,TRBV10-3,CAISTGDGYTF,TGTGCCATCAGTACAGGGGATGGCTACACCTTC
TRBJ1-5,-,-,TRBV6-6,CASSSDISNQPQHF,TGTGCCAGCAGTTCAGACATAAGCAATCAGCCCCAGCATTTT
TRBJ2-3,-,few,TRBV27,CASSPTDGGPGNTQYF,TGTGCCAGCAGTCCCACGGACGGGGGGCCAGGGAATACGCAGTATTTT
TRBJ2-3,-,-,TRBV9,CASSVHADDTQYF,TGTGCCAGCAGCGTACACGCAGATGATACGCAGTATTTT
TRBJ2-1,TRBD2,few,TRBV6-6,CASSREGRGADNEQFF,TGTGCCAGCAGCCGCGAGGGGCGGGGGGCCGACAATGAGCAGTTCTTC
TRBJ2-7,TRBD2,few,TRBV25-1,CASSELSGRIYEQYF,TGTGCCAGCAGTGAATTGAGCGGGAGGATTTACGAGCAGTACTTC
TRBJ1-4,TRBD1,-,TRBV15,CATSRESQGHNEKLFF,TGTGCCACCAGCAGAGAATCACAGGGGCATAATGAAAAACTGTTTTTT
TRBJ2-1,-,-,TRBV19,CASSIRGSSYNEQFF,TGTGCCAGTAGTATTCGAGGGTCCTCCTACAATGAGCAGTTCTTC
TRBJ2-7,-,-,TRBV5-6,CASSVGGRAYEQYF,TGTGCCAGCAGTGTGGGGGGACGGGCCTACGAGCAGTACTTC
TRBJ2-4,TRBD2,few,TRBV29-1,CSVPGAGGIPIQYF,TGCAGCGTCCCCGGAGCGGGAGGGATACCGATTCAGTACTTC
TRBJ2-7,TRBD2,few,TRBV2,CASSPTGGYEQYF,TGTGCCAGCAGTCCCACGGGGGGCTACGAGCAGTACTTC
TRBJ2-3,TRBD2,-,TRBV28,CASSAPLAGPHTDTQYF,TGTGCCAGCAGCGCTCCTCTAGCGGGGCCTCACACAGATACGCAGTATTTT
TRBJ2-5,-,few,TRBV29-1,CSVVPPPGGQQETQYF,TGCAGCGTTGTGCCACCCCCCGGGGGACAGCAAGAGACCCAGTACTTC
TRBJ2-3,-,few,TRBV4-3,CASSVQGSTDTQYF,TGCGCCAGCAGCGTACAGGGAAGCACAGATACGCAGTATTTT
TRBJ2-7,TRBD1,-,TRBV5-6,CASSWDRDPYEQYF,TGTGCCAGCAGCTGGGACAGGGATCCCTACGAGCAGTACTTC
TRBJ2-5,TRBD1,few,TRBV9,CASSVATGQGETQYF,TGTGCCAGCAGCGTAGCTACGGGACAGGGTGAGACCCAGTACTTC
TRBJ2-7,-,-,TRBV2,CASSYQGSYEQYF,TGTGCCAGCAGTTATCAGGGCTCCTACGAGCAGTACTTC
TRBJ1-1,TRBD1,-,TRBV25-1,CASSESKGAVEAFF,TGTGCCAGCAGTGAATCAAAGGGGGCGGTTGAAGCTTTCTTT
TRBJ2-3,-,-,TRBV7-2,CASSLVGPSVEYF,TGTGCCAGCAGCTTAGTCGGTCCTAGCGTCGAGTATTTT
TRBJ2-7,-,-,TRBV9,CASSPRTSSYEQYF,TGTGCCAGCAGCCCTCGGACATCCTCCTACGAGCAGTACTTC
TRBJ2-3,TRBD2,-,TRBV18,CASSPVAGETDTQYF,TGTGCCAGCTCACCTGTAGCGGGAGAAACTGATACGCAGTATTTT
TRBJ2-4,-,-,TRBV15,CATSPGGTVAKNIQYF,TGTGCCACCAGCCCAGGGGGGACGGTAGCCAAAAACATTCAGTACTTC
TRBJ1-1,-,-,TRBV5-4,CASSRDSLNTEAFF,TGTGCCAGCAGCCGCGACAGTCTGAACACTGAAGCTTTCTTT
TRBJ2-3,TRBD2,-,TRBV28,CASSSLGEGVQDTQYF,TGTGCCAGCAGTTCCCTGGGGGAGGGAGTTCAAGATACGCAGTATTTT
TRBJ2-5,TRBD2,-,TRBV28,CASSPSTSGGVQETQYF,TGTGCCAGCAGCCCCTCAACTAGCGGGGGGGTCCAAGAGACCCAGTACTTC
TRBJ2-1,TRBD2,-,TRBV9,CASSASGTSGYNEQFF,TGTGCCAGCAGCGCATCCGGGACTAGCGGCTACAATGAGCAGTTCTTC
TRBJ2-3,TRBD2,few,TRBV30,CAGYRLAGGPDTQYF,TGTGCCGGTTATCGGCTAGCGGGAGGGCCAGATACGCAGTATTTT
TRBJ1-6,-,-,TRBV7-2,CAGTGGESPLHF,TGTGCCGGGACGGGGGGGGAATCACCCCTCCACTTT
TRBJ2-3,-,few,TRBV6-1,CASSSTRRSTDTQYF,TGTGCCAGCAGTTCCACGCGTCGTAGCACAGATACGCAGTATTTT
TRBJ2-1,TRBD2,few,TRBV4-1,CASSLLASGYSYNEQFF,TGCGCCAGCAGCCTCCTTGCTAGCGGGTACTCCTACAATGAGCAGTTCTTC
TRBJ2-2,TRBD1,few,TRBV5-1,CASRAGTGAGELFF,TGCGCCAGCAGGGCCGGGACAGGGGCCGGGGAGCTGTTTTTT
TRBJ1-2,TRBD1,-,TRBV2,CATAGTGGSYGYTF,TGTGCCACCGCCGGGACAGGGGGCAGCTATGGCTACACCTTC
TRBJ2-7,-,few,TRBV18,CASSPRTDTYEQYF,TGTGCCAGCTCACCCCGGACAGACACCTACGAGCAGTACTTC
TRBJ2-6,TRBD1,few,TRBV7-9,CASSLRQGSGANVLTF,TGTGCCAGCAGCTTGAGACAGGGCTCTGGGGCCAACGTCCTGACTTTC
TRBJ1-5,-,-,TRBV15,CATSRDRQPQHF,TGTGCCACCAGCAGAGACCGTCAGCCCCAGCATTTT
TRBJ2-5,TRBD2,-,TRBV25-1,CASSGLADNQETQYF,TGTGCCAGCAGTGGACTAGCGGACAACCAAGAGACCCAGTACTTC
TRBJ2-7,TRBD1,-,TRBV4-1,CASSQPTQGVYEQYF,TGCGCCAGCAGCCAACCGACACAGGGGGTCTACGAGCAGTACTTC